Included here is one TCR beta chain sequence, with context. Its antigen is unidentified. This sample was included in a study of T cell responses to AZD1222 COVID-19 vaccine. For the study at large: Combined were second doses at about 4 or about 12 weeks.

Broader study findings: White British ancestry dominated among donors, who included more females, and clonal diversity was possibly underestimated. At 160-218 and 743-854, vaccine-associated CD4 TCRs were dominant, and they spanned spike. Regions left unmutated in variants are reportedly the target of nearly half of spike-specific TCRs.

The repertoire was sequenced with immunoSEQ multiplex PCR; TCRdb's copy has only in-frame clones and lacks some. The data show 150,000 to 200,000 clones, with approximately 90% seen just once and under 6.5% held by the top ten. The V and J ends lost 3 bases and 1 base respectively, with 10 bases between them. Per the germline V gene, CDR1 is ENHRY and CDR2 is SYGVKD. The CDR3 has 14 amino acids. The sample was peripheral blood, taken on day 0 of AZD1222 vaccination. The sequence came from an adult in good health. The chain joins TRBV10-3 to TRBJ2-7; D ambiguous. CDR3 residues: CAISEGRASYEQYF. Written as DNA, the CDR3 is TGTGCCATCAGTGAAGGAAGGGCGTCCTACGAGCAGTACTTC.